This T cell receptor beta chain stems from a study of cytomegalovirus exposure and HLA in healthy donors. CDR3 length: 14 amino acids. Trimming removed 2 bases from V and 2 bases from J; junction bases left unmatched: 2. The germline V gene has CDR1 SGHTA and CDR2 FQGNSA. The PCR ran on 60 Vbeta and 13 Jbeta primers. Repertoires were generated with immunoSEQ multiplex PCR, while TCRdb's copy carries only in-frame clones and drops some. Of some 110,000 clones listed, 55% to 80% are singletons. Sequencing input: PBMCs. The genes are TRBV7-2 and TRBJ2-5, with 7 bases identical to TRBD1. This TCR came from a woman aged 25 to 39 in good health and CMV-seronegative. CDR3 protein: CASSLWGQQETQYF. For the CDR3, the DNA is TGTGCCAGCAGCTTATGGGGACAGCAAGAGACCCAGTACTTC. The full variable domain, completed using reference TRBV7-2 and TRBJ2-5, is GAGVSQSPSNKVTEKGKDVELRCDPISGHTALYWYRQSLGQGLEFLIYFQGNSAPDKSGLPSDRFSAERTGGSVSTLTIQRTQQEDSAVYLCASSLWGQQETQYFGPGTRLLVL.